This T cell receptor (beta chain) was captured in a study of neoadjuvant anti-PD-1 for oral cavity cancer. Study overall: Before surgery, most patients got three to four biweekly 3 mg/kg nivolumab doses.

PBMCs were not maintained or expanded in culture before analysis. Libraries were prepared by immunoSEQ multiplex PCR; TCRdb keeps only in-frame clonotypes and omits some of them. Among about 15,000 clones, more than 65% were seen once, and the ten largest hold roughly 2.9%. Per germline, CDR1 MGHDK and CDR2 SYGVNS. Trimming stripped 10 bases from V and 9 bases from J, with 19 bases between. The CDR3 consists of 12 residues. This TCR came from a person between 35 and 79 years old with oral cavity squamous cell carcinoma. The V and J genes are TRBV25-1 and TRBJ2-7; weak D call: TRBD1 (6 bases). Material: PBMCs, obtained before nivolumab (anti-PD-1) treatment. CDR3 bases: TGTGCCACCCGCGGCCGGGACAAGGGGCAGTACTTC. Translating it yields CATRGRDKGQYF.